The clone carrying this T cell receptor beta chain appeared a few times. The antigen remains undetermined. These data come from a study of beta chain features in type 1 diabetes. About the research overall: Sorted cells examined across all samples numbered around 99,000,000. Findings and limits, study-wide: PCR might pick shorter templates more often, in the same way for patients and controls. An over-representation of cells with high TCR expression could result from cDNA sequencing.

A heparinised blood draw that averaged about 120 mL was obtained once from each donor. CDR3 length equals 20 residues. V shed 1 base, J shed 0 bases, and the junction held 13 bases outside the gene matches. CDR1 and CDR2 (germline): PRHDT, FYEKMQ (reference sequence). Expressed TCRB transcripts were sequenced because the isolated RNA had all been reverse transcribed beforehand. Repertoires were generated with immunoSEQ multiplex PCR, while TCRdb's copy carries only in-frame clones and drops some. The data contain 160,000 or so clones, around 10% of them seen just once; the ten biggest clones take up roughly 2%.

This chain links TRBV13 with TRBJ2-1; 9 bases are shared with TRBD1. The source of this sequence is a man in his late teens or twenties in good health. The sample comprised central memory CD4+ T cells from blood. CDR3 sequence: CASSLAIGTGGMSSYNEQFF. Here the CDR3 DNA reads TGTGCCAGCAGCTTAGCAATTGGTACAGGGGGCATGTCCTCCTACAATGAGCAGTTCTTC.